These T cell receptor beta chains were read from a single sample in a study of somatic mutations in cytotoxic T cells in rheumatoid arthritis. Repertoires were generated with immunoSEQ multiplex PCR, while TCRdb's copy carries only in-frame clones and drops some. In the table there are 10,000 to 12,000 clones, roughly 73% of which are singletons. Specimen: CD8+ T cells sorted from blood. The source is a man aged 50 or older in good health. Both conserved end residues are part of each CDR3. Fields, in order: D gene, clone size, V gene, J gene, CDR3 protein, CDR3 DNA. D genes are given only for firm matches. Not all rows give a size; the values are once, few, many and, for expanded clones, a class.

>NA|once|TRBV5-6|TRBJ2-6
CASSLWGDGANVLTF
TGTGCCAGCAGCTTGTGGGGGGACGGGGCCAACGTCCTGACTTTC
>TRBD1|once|TRBV27|TRBJ2-5
CASSLLAGGSETQYF
TGTGCCAGCAGTTTATTGGCAGGGGGATCGGAGACCCAGTACTTC
>NA|NA|TRBV28|TRBJ1-5
CASSFGTGRNQPQHF
TGTGCCAGCAGTTTTGGAACAGGTCGGAATCAGCCCCAGCATTTT
>NA|NA|TRBV19|TRBJ2-3
CASSSGRGDTQYF
TGTGCCAGTAGTTCCGGACGGGGAGATACGCAGTATTTT
>NA|NA|TRBV5-1|TRBJ1-5
CASSLEGRSNQPQHF
TGCGCCAGCAGCTTGGAGGGGAGGAGCAATCAGCCCCAGCATTTT
>NA|NA|TRBV13|TRBJ2-7
CASSLDRASLYEQYF
TGTGCCAGCAGCTTAGACAGGGCTAGCCTCTACGAGCAGTACTTC
>NA|NA|TRBV4-3|TRBJ2-7
CASSRDRDISYEQYF
TGCGCCAGCAGCCGAGACCGGGACATCTCCTACGAGCAGTACTTC
>TRBD2|NA|TRBV7-3|TRBJ2-1
CASSALRTSYNEQFF
TGTGCCAGCAGCGCCCTTCGGACTAGTTACAATGAGCAGTTCTTC
>NA|NA|TRBV10-3|TRBJ2-5
CAISDGVARGVQTQYF
TGTGCCATCAGTGATGGGGTGGCCAGGGGCGTACAGACCCAGTACTTC
>TRBD1|NA|TRBV9|TRBJ2-7
CASSVRDSPYEQYF
TGTGCCAGCAGCGTGAGGGACAGTCCCTACGAGCAGTACTTC
>TRBD2|NA|TRBV19|TRBJ2-2
CASSIGPRTSSGGPNTGELFF
TGTGCCAGTAGTATAGGCCCAAGGACCTCTAGCGGAGGGCCGAACACCGGGGAGCTGTTTTTT
>TRBD2|NA|TRBV4-2|TRBJ2-2
CASSSRAGGGPGELFF
TGTGCCAGCAGCTCAAGAGCGGGAGGTGGTCCCGGGGAGCTGTTTTTT
>TRBD2|NA|TRBV5-1|TRBJ2-3
CASRSWTSGRRTDTQYF
TGCGCCAGCAGGAGTTGGACTAGCGGGAGGCGCACAGATACGCAGTATTTT
>NA|NA|TRBV2|TRBJ1-5
CASSERVGNQPQHF
TGTGCCAGCAGTGAGAGGGTAGGCAATCAGCCCCAGCATTTT
>TRBD2|NA|TRBV6-5|TRBJ2-7
CASSWGLAGTYEQYF
TGTGCCAGCAGTTGGGGACTAGCGGGGACCTACGAGCAGTACTTC
>TRBD2|NA|TRBV4-1|TRBJ2-2
CASSQDRELWERGGNTGELFF
TGCGCCAGCAGCCAAGATCGCGAATTATGGGAGCGGGGGGGGAACACCGGGGAGCTGTTTTTT
>TRBD1|NA|TRBV6-5|TRBJ2-1
CASRRGQGPYNEQFF
TGTGCCAGCAGACGGGGACAGGGCCCTTACAATGAGCAGTTCTTC
>TRBD1|NA|TRBV28|TRBJ1-1
CASSLGTEMNTEAFF
TGTGCCAGCAGTTTAGGGACAGAGATGAACACTGAAGCTTTCTTT
>TRBD2|NA|TRBV7-8|TRBJ2-3
CASSLTAGGFDTQYF
TGTGCCAGCAGCTTAACAGCGGGGGGGTTTGATACGCAGTATTTT